This T cell receptor beta chain is from a study of Graves' ophthalmopathy and Graves' hyperthyroidism. Study observations and caveats: In blood, most expanded thyroid clonotypes above 0.001 frequency were also detected.

V was clipped by 5 bases and J by 4 bases; unmatched bases: 3. The CDR3 length is 13 residues. The V gene's germline CDR1 is SGHTA and CDR2 FQGTGA. Amplification from RNA transcripts yielded the TCR beta CDR3 regions. The library came from an HTBI-primed first-round RT-PCR and a second-round multiplex PCR. One entry per CDR3 protein results from TCRdb running MiXCR on the multiplex PCR reads. The data hold 680,000 or so distinct CDR3 sequences, with about 24% observed a single time. This clonotype was seen a few times. Its antigen is unidentified. Patients with other autoimmune diseases, uncontrolled infections, pregnancy or lactation were excluded. A diagnosis was made from clinical symptoms together with serum thyroxine, TRAb, thyroid ultrasound and orbital computed tomography.

The sequence came from a woman under 30 with stable Graves' hyperthyroidism. Some clones in this sample may be carry-over from other donors' samples. The sample taken for sequencing was peripheral blood. The V call is TRBV7-3, the J call TRBJ1-2; TRBD1 matches at 8 bases. The CDR3 DNA follows: TGTGCCAGCAGCACGGGACAGGCCTATGGCTACACCTTC. Amino acid sequence: CASSTGQAYGYTF.